These 8 T cell receptor beta chains originate from one sample sequenced in a study of shared clonotypes between healthy human individuals. This table comes from immunoSEQ multiplex PCR, and its TCRdb copy is limited to in-frame clones, with some not included. Of 2 million to 2.5 million clones listed, approximately 94% are singletons. The sequenced sample consisted of naive CD4+ T cells sorted from blood. Described subset: CD45RA+ positively selected. The receptor set was obtained from a man aged 18 to 29 in good health.

The rearrangement joins TRBV18 to TRBJ2-3; TRBD2 agrees at 7 bases. With 5 bases clipped from V and 4 bases from J, the junction kept 9 bases outside the gene matches. Germline V CDR1 and CDR2: KGHSH, LQKENI. This CDR3 has 15 amino acids. Here the CDR3 reads CASSSPSGPPDTQYF. The CDR3 region has the DNA TGTGCCAGCTCATCTCCTAGCGGTCCGCCAGATACGCAGTATTTT.

J is TRBJ1-6 and V is TRBV19; a weak D match, TRBD1 (5 bases). Trimming left V 3 bases short and J 5 bases short, with 11 bases between. CDR1 and CDR2 from the germline V gene are LNHDA and SQIVND (reference sequence). This CDR3 spans 15 amino acids. The CDR3 nucleotides are TGTGCCAGTAGTATTATGGGGGGGAATAATTCACCCCTCCACTTT. Its protein product is CASSIMGGNNSPLHF.

For this clone: This same CDR3 is encoded by further DNA sequences in the sample. This chain links TRBV5-1 with TRBJ2-7; 7 bases map to TRBD2. The CDR3 spans 16 residues. CDR1 and CDR2 from the germline V gene are SGHRS and YFSETQ. Trimming cost V 5 bases and J 0 bases; bases outside gene matches: 11. CDR3 in amino acids: CASSLGGSQVSYEQYF. In DNA form, the CDR3 reads TGCGCCAGCAGTCTCGGGGGGTCCCAGGTCTCCTACGAGCAGTACTTC.

CDR3 residues: CASSLVESAGEKLFF. In nucleotides, the CDR3 is TGTGCCAGCAGCTTAGTCGAGTCTGCGGGGGAAAAACTGTTTTTT. The rearrangement uses TRBV7-9 and TRBJ1-4; no clear D gene. Germline CDR1 reads SEHNR; CDR2 reads FQNEAQ (reference sequence). This CDR3 contains 15 residues. V lost 1 base and J lost 8, with 14 bases in between.

This chain connects TRBV9 to TRBJ2-3; possible D gene TRBD2, 6 bases. Germline CDR1 and CDR2: SGDLS and YYNGEE. This CDR3 contains 16 residues. With 0 bases removed from V and 0 bases from J, the gap between germline ends came to 11 bases. Here the CDR3 reads CASSVDGTPSTDTQYF. Here the CDR3 DNA reads TGTGCCAGCAGCGTAGATGGGACTCCAAGCACAGATACGCAGTATTTT.

The chain couples TRBV5-6 to TRBJ2-1, with a tentative D call TRBD1 (5 bases). Germline CDR1 and CDR2: SGHDT and YYEEEE. The V and J ends lost 4 bases and 5 bases respectively, with 16 bases between them. The CDR3 is made up of 15 amino acids. This chain's CDR3 is CASSLGIVGHNEQFF. CDR3 coding DNA: TGTGCCAGCAGCCTCGGAATCGTGGGGCACAATGAGCAGTTCTTC.

The chain links TRBV11-2 to TRBJ2-1; D uncertain. Trimming pared 9 bases from V and 5 bases from J, leaving 8 bases between. The germline CDR1 and CDR2 sequences are SGHAT and FQNNGV. The CDR3 consists of 11 residues. The CDR3 reads CASQRNNEQFF. CDR3 nucleotide sequence: TGTGCCAGTCAAAGGAACAATGAGCAGTTCTTC.

The V gene is TRBV2, the J gene TRBJ1-2; 8 positions agree with TRBD1. Trimming cost V 6 bases and J 4 bases; bases outside gene matches: 4. Germline V lookup: CDR1 SNHLY, CDR2 FYNNEI. The CDR3 spans 13 residues. This CDR3 reads CASRTGTGYGYTF. Here the CDR3 DNA reads TGTGCCAGCAGGACCGGGACAGGCTATGGCTACACCTTC.